This entry lists 27 T cell receptor beta chains sequenced from one sample in a study of T cell repertoires in cytomegalovirus infection. No antigen has been assigned to these receptors. TCRdb reprocessed the reads via MiXCR and lists one record per CDR3 protein. Of 570,000 or so distinct CDR3 sequences detected, approximately 40% appear once; the ten largest clones hold roughly 50%. The source was cultured PBMCs, collected from culture after CMV antigen stimulation. All receptors come from a human donor in good health (CMV status not recorded). Some clones in this sample may be carry-over from other donors' samples.

The chain couples TRBV20-1 to TRBJ1-4; 11 nucleotides line up with TRBD1. The CDR3 totals 13 residues. CDR1 and CDR2 (germline): DFQATT, SNEGSKA (reference sequence). V was clipped by 7 bases and J by 6 bases; unmatched bases: 4. The CDR3 region has the DNA TGCAGTGTAGGGGGACAGGGGGATGAAAAACTGTTTTTT. Translating it yields CSVGGQGDEKLFF.

V and J are TRBV2 and TRBJ1-1; D is unclear. This CDR3 has 10 residues. From germline, CDR1 is SNHLY and CDR2 FYNNEI. The V end was cut by 6 bases, the J end by 3 bases, with 2 bases between. The CDR3 DNA sequence: TGTGCCAGCAGAGACACTGAAGCTTTCTTT. This translates into CASRDTEAFF.

The J gene is TRBJ1-2, the V gene TRBV20-1; 9 nucleotides agree with TRBD1. Germline V gives CDR1 DFQATT, CDR2 SNEGSKA (reference sequence). The CDR3 spans 14 residues. The ends lost 2 bases at V and 7 bases at J; junction bases unmatched: 8. As DNA, the CDR3 is TGCAGTGCTAGAAGGGACAGGGCGGGCGGTGGCTACACCTTC. Its protein product is CSARRDRAGGGYTF.

The V gene is TRBV29-1, the J gene TRBJ1-4; TRBD1 matches 7 bases. Unmatched junction bases numbered 12, after V lost 6 bases and J lost 8 bases. The CDR3 extends over 14 amino acids. CDR1 and CDR2 (germline): SQVTM, ANQGSEA. CDR3 region: CSVPDRDGGEKLFF. CDR3 coding DNA: TGCAGCGTGCCCGACAGGGACGGAGGGGAAAAACTGTTTTTT.

The chain employs TRBV12-3 or TRBV12-4 and TRBJ2-3; D is unresolved. The CDR3 is made up of 15 amino acids. V was pared by 2 bases and J by 1 base, with 10 bases between. The CDR3 reads CASSLYDRRTDTQYF. In DNA form, the CDR3 reads TGTGCCAGCAGTTTATACGACCGACGCACAGATACGCAGTATTTT.

The chain is built from TRBV7-6 and TRBJ2-7; 11 positions agree with TRBD2. The length of the CDR3 is 14 residues. With V trimmed by 5 bases and J by 6 bases, 6 bases remained unmatched. Germline loops: CDR1 SGHVS, CDR2 FNYEAQ. CDR3 DNA: TGTGCCAGCAGCCCTAGCGGGGGGATGAGCGAGCAGTACTTC. Residues: CASSPSGGMSEQYF.

This rearrangement joins TRBV3-1 to TRBJ2-2; 9 nucleotides line up with TRBD1. V gave up 5 bases and J gave up 6 bases; unmatched junction bases: 4. The CDR3 covers 14 residues. Germline V lookup: CDR1 LGHDT, CDR2 YNNKEL (reference sequence). The chain's CDR3 is CASSIWDRAGELFF. CDR3 coding DNA: TGTGCCAGCAGCATCTGGGACAGGGCCGGGGAGCTGTTTTTT.

This clonotype was counted a few times. This sequence joins TRBV7-2 and TRBJ1-2, with D perhaps matching TRBD1 (5 bases). The length of the CDR3 is 13 residues. Germline V gene data show CDR1 as SGHTA and CDR2 as FQGNSA. Trimming took off 5 bases at V and 5 bases at J, with 12 bases between the two ends. In DNA, the CDR3 is TGTGCCAGCAGCCAACCCGGGGGATATGGCTACACCTTC. Protein: CASSQPGGYGYTF.

This chain connects TRBV7-2 to TRBJ2-7; 12 positions agree with TRBD2. The CDR3 runs 16 residues. Trimming at V came to 5 bases and at J to 4 bases, leaving 9 bases not matched to a gene. Germline CDR1 and CDR2: SGHTA and FQGNSA. The CDR3 nucleotides read TGTGCCAGCAGCCTAAAACTAGCGGGAGGCGGATACGAGCAGTACTTC. Amino acid sequence: CASSLKLAGGGYEQYF. The whole variable domain, filled in from reference TRBV7-2 and TRBJ2-7, reads GAGVSQSPSNKVTEKGKDVELRCDPISGHTALYWYRQSLGQGLEFLIYFQGNSAPDKSGLPSDRFSAERTGGSVSTLTIQRTQQEDSAVYLCASSLKLAGGGYEQYFGPGTRLTVT.

Only one count was recorded for this clonotype. This chain connects TRBV12-3 or TRBV12-4 to TRBJ1-1; 7 bases line up with TRBD1. The J segment lost 3 bases and the V segment lost 3 bases, leaving 22 bases of the junction unmatched. The CDR3 totals 20 residues. CDR3: CASSFRNTRQGWAGDTEAFF. CDR3 nucleotides: TGTGCCAGCAGTTTCCGGAATACTAGACAGGGATGGGCAGGGGACACTGAAGCTTTCTTT.

This clonotype was detected a few times. The rearrangement joins TRBV4-3 to TRBJ2-7, with 14 bases fitting TRBD2. V shed 4 bases and J 0 bases; nucleotides not matched to a gene: 5. This CDR3 has 17 amino acids. Germline loops: CDR1 LGHNA, CDR2 YSLEER. CDR3 coding DNA: TGCGCCAGCAGCCGCGGACTAGCGGGAGGTTCCTCCTACGAGCAGTACTTC. Its translation: CASSRGLAGGSSYEQYF.

This clonotype has a handful of counts. The chain uses TRBV10-3 and TRBJ2-5; 7 nucleotides match TRBD2. The CDR3 is 14 residues long. The V gene end was trimmed by 2 bases and the J gene end by 3 bases; junction bases not matched to a gene: 3. From germline, CDR1 is ENHRY and CDR2 SYGVKD. This CDR3 is CAISERAGEETQYF. The CDR3 bases are TGTGCCATCAGTGAGCGGGCGGGGGAAGAGACCCAGTACTTC.

Details on this clonotype: Relative to the germline gene, one junction end is altered; a read error may explain this. The chain uses TRBV25-1 and TRBJ2-5, with D perhaps given as TRBD1 or TRBD2 (6 bases each). This CDR3 contains 14 residues. Germline-derived CDR1 and CDR2 are MGHDK and SYGVNS. The CDR3 nucleotides are TGTGCCAGCACCGGGAGACAGGCTCAAGAGACCCAGCACTTC. Translation gives CASTGRQAQETQHF.

The chain is built from TRBV7-6 and TRBJ1-2; 9 bases are shared with TRBD1. CDR3 size: 15 residues. Germline V gene lookup returns CDR1 SGHVS and CDR2 FNYEAQ. With 5 bases clipped from V and 10 bases from J, the junction kept 14 bases outside the gene matches. The DNA of the CDR3 is TGTGCCAGCAGCCGACTCCATTGGACAGGGGTCGACTACACCTTC. It codes for CASSRLHWTGVDYTF.

In its sample, this clonotype is medium-sized. V usage is TRBV12-3 or TRBV12-4 and J usage is TRBJ2-1; TRBD2 is a possible D gene (5 bases). This CDR3 has 13 residues. Trimming stripped 8 bases from V and 12 bases from J, with 20 bases between. The CDR3 loop is CASSQMRESGQFF. As DNA, the CDR3 is TGTGCCAGCTCCCAAATGAGGGAATCAGGGCAGTTCTTC.

This chain connects TRBV7-2 to TRBJ2-1, with D unresolved. CDR1 is SGHTA, CDR2 FQGNSA, per germline. The CDR3 has 13 amino acids. V was pared by 7 bases and J by 5 bases, with 12 bases between. CDR3 nucleotides: TGTGCCAGCACTGACCCTGGGGACAATGAGCAGTTCTTC. It specifies CASTDPGDNEQFF.

The V and J genes are TRBV9 and TRBJ2-7; D ambiguous. Trimming took 0 bases from V and 2 from J, leaving 9 bases between them. Germline V gene sequence: CDR1 SGDLS, CDR2 YYNGEE. The CDR3 spans 14 residues. The CDR3 is CASSVGGATYEQYF. The CDR3 DNA reads TGTGCCAGCAGCGTAGGTGGAGCCACCTACGAGCAGTACTTC.

V usage is TRBV7-6 and J usage is TRBJ2-6; D possibly corresponds to TRBD2 (5 bases). CDR1 is SGHVS and CDR2 is FNYEAQ in the germline V gene. V shed 5 bases and J shed 6 bases, with 17 bases lying between them. The CDR3 totals 16 residues. The chain's CDR3 is CASSRDVTPMANVLTF. The CDR3 region has the DNA TGTGCCAGCAGCCGGGATGTTACCCCGATGGCCAACGTCCTGACTTTC.

V gene TRBV18 combines with J gene TRBJ2-7; possible D gene TRBD2, 6 bases. The CDR3 length is 14 residues. Germline CDR1 KGHSH, CDR2 LQKENI. Trimming took 2 bases from V and 7 from J, leaving 15 bases between them. Here the CDR3 DNA reads TGTGCCAGCTCACCATCCAGGGAGGTGGGGGAGCAGTACTTC. Encoded protein: CASSPSREVGEQYF.

This clonotype was counted a few times. V is TRBV5-6 and J is TRBJ2-2; TRBD2 is a possible D gene (5 bases). Trimming stripped 5 bases from V and 6 bases from J, with 17 bases between. CDR1 is SGHDT and CDR2 is YYEEEE in the germline V gene. The CDR3 contains 15 residues. CDR3 bases: TGTGCCAGCAGACCCTCCGGGAATTGGGCCGGGGAGCTGTTTTTT. It translates to CASRPSGNWAGELFF.

This clonotype was recorded only once. This rearrangement joins TRBV2 to TRBJ2-2, with D perhaps TRBD1 or TRBD2 (6 bases each). V lost 8 bases, J lost 5 bases, and 12 bases lay in between. CDR1 and CDR2 (germline): SNHLY, FYNNEI. The CDR3 is 13 residues long. CDR3 coding DNA: TGTGCCAGCCCTCGGGGGCGAACCGGGGAGCTGTTTTTT. This translates into CASPRGRTGELFF.

This clonotype was counted a few times. This sequence joins TRBV6-1 and TRBJ2-3, with 10 bases fitting TRBD2. Germline V lookup: CDR1 MNHNS, CDR2 SASEGT. V lost 0 bases, J lost 4 bases, and 1 base stayed unmatched. The CDR3 is 15 residues long. CDR3 region: CASSEASGGPDTQYF. The CDR3 nucleotides are TGTGCCAGCAGTGAAGCTAGCGGGGGGCCAGATACGCAGTATTTT.

This clonotype was seen many times. The CDR3 bases are TGCGCCAGCAGCCAAGATCCCCTAGCGGGAGTATCGGAGCTGTTTTTT. Amino acids: CASSQDPLAGVSELFF. The chain combines TRBV4-3 with TRBJ2-2; 10 positions agree with TRBD2. Trimming cost V 0 bases and J 10 bases; bases outside gene matches: 8. Germline-derived CDR1 and CDR2 are LGHNA and YSLEER. There are 16 residues in the CDR3.

J is TRBJ1-2 and V is TRBV5-5; TRBD1 matches 10 bases. Germline assignment: CDR1 SGHKS and CDR2 YYEKEE (reference sequence). The V and J ends lost 1 base and 4 bases, in that order; junction bases with no gene match: 4. The CDR3 is 15 amino acids. The CDR3 DNA is TGTGCCAGCAGCTTGCGACAGGGGGCTACCTATGGCTACACCTTC. Residues: CASSLRQGATYGYTF. Using reference TRBV5-5 and TRBJ1-2 for the parts outside the CDR3, the full variable domain is DAGVTQSPTHLIKTRGQQVTLRCSPISGHKSVSWYQQVLGQGPQFIFQYYEKEERGRGNFPDRFSARQFPNYSSELNVNALLLGDSALYLCASSLRQGATYGYTFGSGTRLTVV.

This clonotype has more than one count but fewer than ten. The V and J genes are TRBV15 and TRBJ2-2, with 7 bases that match TRBD2. Germline-derived CDR1 and CDR2 are LNHNV and YYDKDF (reference sequence). This CDR3 contains 15 residues. V gave up 6 bases and J gave up 0 bases; unmatched junction bases: 4. CDR3 sequence reads: CATRQGGTNTGELFF. CDR3 DNA: TGTGCCACCAGGCAGGGAGGGACGAACACCGGGGAGCTGTTTTTT.

In this sample, this clonotype turned up a few times. The chain links TRBV7-8 to TRBJ1-5; D is perhaps TRBD1 (6 bases). V dropped 4 bases and J dropped 7 bases, with 8 bases sitting between them. CDR1 and CDR2 from the germline V gene are SGHVS and FQNEAQ. The CDR3 length is 12 residues. The CDR3 nucleotides read TGTGCCAGCAGCTGGCAGGGGCAGCCCCAGCATTTT. Translating gives CASSWQGQPQHF. The variable domain in full, with the rest retrieved from reference TRBV7-8 and TRBJ1-5, is GAGVSQSPRYKVAKRGQDVALRCDPISGHVSLFWYQQALGQGPEFLTYFQNEAQLDKSGLPSDRFFAERPEGSVSTLKIQRTQQEDSAVYLCASSWQGQPQHFGDGTRLSIL.

This clonotype has ten or more counts. The chain uses TRBV12-3 or TRBV12-4 and TRBJ2-3; 8 bases match TRBD1. Trimming removed 5 bases from V and 6 bases from J; junction bases left unmatched: 19. CDR3 length equals 18 residues. Here the CDR3 DNA reads TGTGCCAGCAGTCGATATAGTCCGGGACAGGCGCTCCAGGATACGCAGTATTTT. Translated: CASSRYSPGQALQDTQYF.